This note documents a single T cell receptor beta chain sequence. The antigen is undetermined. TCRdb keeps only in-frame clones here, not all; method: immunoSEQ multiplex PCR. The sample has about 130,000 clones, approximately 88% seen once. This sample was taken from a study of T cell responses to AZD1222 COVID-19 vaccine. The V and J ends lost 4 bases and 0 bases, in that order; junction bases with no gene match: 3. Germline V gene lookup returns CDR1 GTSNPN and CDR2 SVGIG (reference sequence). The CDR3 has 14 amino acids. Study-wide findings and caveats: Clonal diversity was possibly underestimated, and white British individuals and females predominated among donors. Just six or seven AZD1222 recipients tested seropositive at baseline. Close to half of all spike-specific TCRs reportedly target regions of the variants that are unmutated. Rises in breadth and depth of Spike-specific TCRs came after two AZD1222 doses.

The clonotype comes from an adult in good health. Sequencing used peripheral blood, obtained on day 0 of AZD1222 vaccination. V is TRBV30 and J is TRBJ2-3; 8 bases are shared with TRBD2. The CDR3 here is CAWTIAGSTDTQYF. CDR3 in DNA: TGTGCCTGGACGATAGCGGGGAGCACAGATACGCAGTATTTT.